Below are 11 T cell receptor beta chains sequenced from a single sample in a study of cytomegalovirus exposure and HLA in healthy donors. The PCR used 60 Vbeta and 13 Jbeta primers. Assay: immunoSEQ multiplex PCR; the TCRdb copy retains only in-frame clones and omits some. Among roughly 170,000 clones listed, 77% were seen once. Sequences were obtained from PBMCs. The receptors were gathered from a woman in her twenties or thirties in good health and CMV-seropositive.

This clone was seen only once. The chain is built from TRBV28 and TRBJ1-5; 8 bases agree with TRBD1. V gave up 2 bases and J gave up 0 bases; unmatched junction bases: 6. The CDR3 contains 17 residues. Germline CDR1 reads MDHEN; CDR2 reads SYDVKM. For the CDR3, the DNA is TGTGCCAGCAGTTTACGGACAGGGACCCATAGCAATCAGCCCCAGCATTTT. It encodes CASSLRTGTHSNQPQHF. The complete variable domain, with remaining parts taken from reference TRBV28 and TRBJ1-5, reads DVKVTQSSRYLVKRTGEKVFLECVQDMDHENMFWYRQDPGLGLRLIYFSYDVKMKEKGDIPEGYSVSREKKERFSLILESASTNQTSMYLCASSLRTGTHSNQPQHFGDGTRLSIL.

This clone was found a few times. This chain joins TRBV28 and TRBJ2-7, with 11 bases that match TRBD2. Germline trimming cut 5 bases from V and 9 bases from J; bases unmatched to any gene: 24. The CDR3 extends over 19 amino acids. Germline V CDR1 and CDR2: MDHEN, SYDVKM. The CDR3 is CASSPPDRSWGSGRAWQYF. As DNA, the CDR3 is TGTGCCAGCAGTCCCCCCGACAGGTCCTGGGGTAGCGGGAGGGCTTGGCAGTACTTC.

The genes are TRBV19 and TRBJ1-1; D possibly corresponds to TRBD1 (6 bases). Looked up from germline, CDR1 is LNHDA and CDR2 is SQIVND (reference sequence). The CDR3 contains 14 residues. The ends were cut back, 3 bases at V and 4 bases at J, with 12 bases in the middle. CDR3 nucleotides: TGTGCCAGTAGTATCTTTGAGGGGGTCACTGAAGCTTTCTTT. Translation: CASSIFEGVTEAFF.

The chain links TRBV27 to TRBJ1-2, with D possibly being TRBD1 (6 bases). Germline CDR1 is MNHEY and CDR2 is SMNVEV (reference sequence). This CDR3 region has 13 residues. The V gene lost 6 bases and the J gene lost 6 bases, with 14 bases spanning the gap. CDR3 nucleotide sequence: TGTGCCAGCAGAGAGACAGGCCCCCATGGCTACACCTTC. This codes for CASRETGPHGYTF.

This chain connects TRBV29-1 to TRBJ1-2; tentatively, D is TRBD1 (6 bases). This CDR3 has 17 amino acids. The V gene lost 1 base and the J gene lost 4 bases, with 22 bases spanning the gap. The germline V gene has CDR1 SQVTM and CDR2 ANQGSEA. CDR3 loop: CSVEGLGPPGGGYGYTF. CDR3 in DNA: TGCAGCGTTGAAGGTCTAGGGCCCCCGGGAGGGGGCTATGGCTACACCTTC. The whole variable domain, remainder taken from reference TRBV29-1 and TRBJ1-2, is SAVISQKPSRDICQRGTSLTIQCQVDSQVTMMFWYRQQPGQSLTLIATANQGSEATYESGFVIDKFPISRPNLTFSTLTVSNMSPEDSSIYLCSVEGLGPPGGGYGYTFGSGTRLTVV.

The rearrangement links TRBV7-2 to TRBJ1-2; 9 nucleotides agree with TRBD1. V was pared by 5 bases and J by 5 bases, with 9 bases of the junction left unmatched. The length of the CDR3 is 15 residues. Germline loops: CDR1 SGHTA, CDR2 FQGNSA. The CDR3 DNA sequence: TGTGCCAGCAGCGCCTACAGGGGGCGAGCTTATGGCTACACCTTC. This gives the protein CASSAYRGRAYGYTF. Looking up the rest from reference TRBV7-2 and TRBJ1-2 gives the full variable domain: GAGVSQSPSNKVTEKGKDVELRCDPISGHTALYWYRQSLGQGLEFLIYFQGNSAPDKSGLPSDRFSAERTGGSVSTLTIQRTQQEDSAVYLCASSAYRGRAYGYTFGSGTRLTVV.

The chain combines TRBV5-6 with TRBJ2-1; D is perhaps TRBD1 (5 bases). CDR3 size: 15 residues. The V gene lost 0 bases and the J gene lost 3 bases, with 10 bases spanning the gap. Germline assignment: CDR1 SGHDT and CDR2 YYEEEE. CDR3 coding DNA: TGTGCCAGCAGCTTGGAGCGTACAGGCTACAATGAGCAGTTCTTC. Its translation is CASSLERTGYNEQFF.

The chain is built from TRBV10-3 and TRBJ1-5; D is undetermined. Germline V CDR1 and CDR2: ENHRY, SYGVKD. The V end lost 3 bases, the J end lost 9 bases, and 9 bases lay between the germline ends. This CDR3 contains 12 residues. As DNA, the CDR3 is TGTGCCATCAGTGACTCCCCCTCGCCCCAGCATTTT. As protein: CAISDSPSPQHF.

This sequence joins TRBV28 and TRBJ2-1; 8 nucleotides line up with TRBD2. The trim removed 3 bases at V and 8 bases at J, leaving 9 bases unmatched. Germline V gene sequence: CDR1 MDHEN, CDR2 SYDVKM. The CDR3 loop spans 15 amino acids. The CDR3 here is CASSFPAGEGYEQFF. The CDR3 region has the DNA TGTGCCAGCAGTTTCCCAGCGGGAGAAGGATATGAGCAGTTCTTC.

The chain links TRBV7-6 to TRBJ2-7; 16 bases fit TRBD2. With 5 bases clipped from V and 3 bases from J, the junction kept 4 bases outside the gene matches. The CDR3 is made up of 16 amino acids. Germline V gene data show CDR1 as SGHVS and CDR2 as FNYEAQ. CDR3 residues: CASSPGLAGGDYEQYF. CDR3 DNA sequence: TGTGCCAGCAGCCCGGGACTAGCGGGAGGGGACTACGAGCAGTACTTC.

This clone was counted between two and nine times. The V call is TRBV7-8, the J call TRBJ1-1; D possibly corresponds to TRBD1 (6 bases). The CDR3 is made up of 14 amino acids. V was trimmed by 5 bases and J by 1 base, leaving 11 bases between them. Looked up from germline, CDR1 is SGHVS and CDR2 is FQNEAQ. The CDR3: CASSTQQGNTEAFF. In DNA form, the CDR3 reads TGTGCCAGCAGCACCCAACAGGGGAACACTGAAGCTTTCTTT.